This T cell receptor (beta chain) was captured in a study of human T cells and chemical hapten exposure. The overall study: In the sensitization step, 2% DPC was placed on approximately 2 cm by approximately 2 cm of upper inner arm skin. There were per-sample TCR yield variations, arising mainly from small pooled library volume differences. General study findings and limits: PT1 expanded TCR counts correlated positively with patch test score.

Time point reported: patch test 3, about 24 weeks after DPC sensitization. Treatment noted: therapeutic diphenylcyclopropenone sensitization with weekly scalp DPC. In this sample, this clonotype turned up a few times. Its target is unknown. Per the authors' pipeline: A per-sample median of about 96,000 TCRs was observed, with a range of about 20,000 to 750,000. TCRdb reprocessed the RACE reads with MiXCR, giving one entry per CDR3 protein. V and J calls and clone size were set by TCRdb, not the authors. This table holds tens of thousands of distinct CDR3 sequences, approximately 9.9% found once. Germline V lookup: CDR1 LGHDT, CDR2 YNNKEL (reference sequence). The length of the CDR3 is 16 residues. Trimming took 1 base from V and 6 from J, leaving 17 bases between them.

The sequence derives from a woman aged 40 to 49 with alopecia areata. Some clones in this sample may be carry-over from other donors' samples. The sample in question was whole blood, obtained in connection with sensitization to the hapten diphenylcyclopropenone (DPC). The chain employs TRBV3-1 and TRBJ2-3, with D tentatively TRBD1 or TRBD2 (5 bases each). The CDR3 sequence: CASSQGDAKLTDTQYF. The DNA of the CDR3 is TGTGCCAGCAGCCAAGGGGACGCCAAACTGACGGATACGCAGTATTTT.